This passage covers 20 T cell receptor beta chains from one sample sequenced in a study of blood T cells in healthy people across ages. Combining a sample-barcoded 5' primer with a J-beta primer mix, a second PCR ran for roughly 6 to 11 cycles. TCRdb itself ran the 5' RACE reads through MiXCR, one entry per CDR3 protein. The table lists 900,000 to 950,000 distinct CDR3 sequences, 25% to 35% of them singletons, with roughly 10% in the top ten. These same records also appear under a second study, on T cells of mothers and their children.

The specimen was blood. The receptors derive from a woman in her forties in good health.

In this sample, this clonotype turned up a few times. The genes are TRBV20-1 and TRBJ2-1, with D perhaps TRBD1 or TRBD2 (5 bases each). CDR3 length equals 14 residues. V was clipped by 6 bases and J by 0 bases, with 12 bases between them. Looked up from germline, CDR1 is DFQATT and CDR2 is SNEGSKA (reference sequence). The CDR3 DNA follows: TGCAGTGCCGGGACGGGAAGCTCCTACAATGAGCAGTTCTTC. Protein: CSAGTGSSYNEQFF.

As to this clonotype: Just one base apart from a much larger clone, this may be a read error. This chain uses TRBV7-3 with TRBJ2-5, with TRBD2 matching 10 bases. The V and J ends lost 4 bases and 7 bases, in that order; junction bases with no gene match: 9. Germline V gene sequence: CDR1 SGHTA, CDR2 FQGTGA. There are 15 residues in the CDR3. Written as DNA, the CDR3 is TGTGCCAGCAGCTCGGTAGCGGGGGGATGGGGGACCCAGTACTTC. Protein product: CASSSVAGGWGTQYF.

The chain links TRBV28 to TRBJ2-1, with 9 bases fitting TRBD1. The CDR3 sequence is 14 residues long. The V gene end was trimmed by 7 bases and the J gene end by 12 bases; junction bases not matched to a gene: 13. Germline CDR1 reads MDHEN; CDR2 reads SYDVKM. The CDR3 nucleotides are TGTGCCAGCACTGACAGGGGGTTGGGAGGAGGGCAGTTCTTC. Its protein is CASTDRGLGGGQFF. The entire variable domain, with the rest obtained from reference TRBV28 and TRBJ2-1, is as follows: DVKVTQSSRYLVKRTGEKVFLECVQDMDHENMFWYRQDPGLGLRLIYFSYDVKMKEKGDIPEGYSVSREKKERFSLILESASTNQTSMYLCASTDRGLGGGQFFGPGTRLTVL.

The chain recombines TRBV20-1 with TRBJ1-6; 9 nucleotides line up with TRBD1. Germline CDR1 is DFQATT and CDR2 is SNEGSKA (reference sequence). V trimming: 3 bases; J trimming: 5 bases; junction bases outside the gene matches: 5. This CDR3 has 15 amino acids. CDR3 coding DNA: TGCAGTGCTAGGTGGACAGGGGCTAATAATTCACCCCTCCACTTT. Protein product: CSARWTGANNSPLHF.

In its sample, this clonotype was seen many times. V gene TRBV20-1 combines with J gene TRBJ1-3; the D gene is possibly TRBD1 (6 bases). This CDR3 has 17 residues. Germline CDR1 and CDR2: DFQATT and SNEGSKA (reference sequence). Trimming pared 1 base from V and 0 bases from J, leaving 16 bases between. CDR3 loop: CSARARPGAISGNTIYF. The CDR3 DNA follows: TGCAGTGCTAGAGCCCGTCCGGGGGCTATCTCTGGAAACACCATATATTTT.

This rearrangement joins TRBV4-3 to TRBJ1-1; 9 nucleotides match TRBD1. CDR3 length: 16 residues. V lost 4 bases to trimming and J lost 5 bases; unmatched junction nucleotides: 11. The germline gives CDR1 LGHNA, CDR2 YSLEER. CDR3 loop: CASSPGTGQLRTEAFF. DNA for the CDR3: TGCGCCAGCAGCCCCGGGACAGGGCAACTTCGGACTGAAGCTTTCTTT.

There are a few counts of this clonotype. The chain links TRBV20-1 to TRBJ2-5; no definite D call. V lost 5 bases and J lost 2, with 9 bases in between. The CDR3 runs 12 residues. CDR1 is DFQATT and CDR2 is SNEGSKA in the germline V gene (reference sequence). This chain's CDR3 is CSAGSPQETQYF. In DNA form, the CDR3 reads TGCAGTGCTGGGTCTCCGCAAGAGACCCAGTACTTC.

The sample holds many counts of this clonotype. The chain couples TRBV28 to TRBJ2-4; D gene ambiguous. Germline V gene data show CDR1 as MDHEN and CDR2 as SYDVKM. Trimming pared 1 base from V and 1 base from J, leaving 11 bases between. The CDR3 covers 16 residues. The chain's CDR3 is CASSLLLGKAKNIQYF. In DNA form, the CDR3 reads TGTGCCAGCAGTTTATTGCTAGGGAAGGCCAAAAACATTCAGTACTTC.

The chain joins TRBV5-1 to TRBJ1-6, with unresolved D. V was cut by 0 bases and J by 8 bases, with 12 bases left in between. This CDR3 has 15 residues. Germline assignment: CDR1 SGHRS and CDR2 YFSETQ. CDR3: CASSLVQASDSPLHF. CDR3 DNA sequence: TGCGCCAGCAGCTTGGTCCAGGCGAGTGATTCACCCCTCCACTTT.

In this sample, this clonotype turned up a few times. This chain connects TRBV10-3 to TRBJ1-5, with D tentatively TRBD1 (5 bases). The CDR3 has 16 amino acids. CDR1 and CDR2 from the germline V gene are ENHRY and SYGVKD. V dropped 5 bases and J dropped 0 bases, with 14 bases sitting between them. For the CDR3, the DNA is TGTGCCATCAGTAGTTCAGGGTTGTATAGCAATCAGCCCCAGCATTTT. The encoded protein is CAISSSGLYSNQPQHF.

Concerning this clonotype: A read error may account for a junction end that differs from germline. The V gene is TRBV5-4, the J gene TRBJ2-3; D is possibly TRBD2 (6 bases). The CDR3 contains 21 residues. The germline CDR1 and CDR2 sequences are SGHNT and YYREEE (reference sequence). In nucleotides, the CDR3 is TGTGCCAGCAGCTTGTTATTTTCGGGGGTTAGGACTGGGAATAGCACAGATACGCGGTATTTT. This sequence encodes CASSLLFSGVRTGNSTDTRYF.

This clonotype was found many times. CDR3 sequence reads: CASINRNSYEQYF. In DNA form, the CDR3 reads TGTGCCAGCATAAACAGGAACTCCTACGAGCAGTACTTC. The J gene is TRBJ2-7, the V gene TRBV28; maybe TRBD1 (5 bases). The germline CDR1 and CDR2 sequences are MDHEN and SYDVKM. Trimming cost V 7 bases and J 0 bases, with 10 bases left between them. The CDR3 has 13 residues.

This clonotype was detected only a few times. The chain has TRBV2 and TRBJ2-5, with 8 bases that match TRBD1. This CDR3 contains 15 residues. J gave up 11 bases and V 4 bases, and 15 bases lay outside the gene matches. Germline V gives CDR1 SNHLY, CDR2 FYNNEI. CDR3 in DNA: TGTGCCAGCAGTGCCCAGACAGGGGAAGTCAGTGGGCAGTACTTC. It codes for CASSAQTGEVSGQYF.

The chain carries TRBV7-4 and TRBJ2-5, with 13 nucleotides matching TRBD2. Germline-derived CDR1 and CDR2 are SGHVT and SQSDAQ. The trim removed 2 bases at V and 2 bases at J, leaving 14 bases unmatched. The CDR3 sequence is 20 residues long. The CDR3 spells CASSLRTTSGGGTSQETQYF. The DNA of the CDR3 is TGTGCCAGCAGCTTACGGACTACTAGCGGGGGGGGAACCAGTCAAGAGACCCAGTACTTC.

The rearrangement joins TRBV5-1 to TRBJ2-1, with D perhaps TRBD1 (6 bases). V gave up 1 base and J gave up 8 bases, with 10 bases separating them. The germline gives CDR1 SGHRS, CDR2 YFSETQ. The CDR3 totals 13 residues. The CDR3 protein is CASSLNREYEQFF. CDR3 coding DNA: TGCGCCAGCAGCTTGAACAGGGAATATGAGCAGTTCTTC.

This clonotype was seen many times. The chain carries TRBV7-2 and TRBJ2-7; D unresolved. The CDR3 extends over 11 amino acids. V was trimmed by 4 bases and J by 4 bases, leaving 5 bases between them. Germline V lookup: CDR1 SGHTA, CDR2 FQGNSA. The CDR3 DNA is TGTGCCAGCAGCTCCATGTACGAGCAGTACTTC. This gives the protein CASSSMYEQYF.

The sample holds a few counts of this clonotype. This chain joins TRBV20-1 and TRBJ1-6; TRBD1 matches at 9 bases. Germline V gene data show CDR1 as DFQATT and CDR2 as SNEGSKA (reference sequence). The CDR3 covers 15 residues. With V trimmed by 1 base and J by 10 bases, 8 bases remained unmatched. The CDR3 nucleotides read TGCAGTGCTAGAGCGCCGGGACAGGGCCAATCACCCCTCCACTTT. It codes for CSARAPGQGQSPLHF.

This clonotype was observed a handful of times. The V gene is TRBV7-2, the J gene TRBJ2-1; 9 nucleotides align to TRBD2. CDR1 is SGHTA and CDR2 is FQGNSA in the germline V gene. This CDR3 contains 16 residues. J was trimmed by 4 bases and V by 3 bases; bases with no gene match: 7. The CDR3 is CASSLGAGGIYNEQFF. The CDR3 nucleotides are TGTGCCAGCAGCTTGGGCGCGGGGGGGATTTACAATGAGCAGTTCTTC.

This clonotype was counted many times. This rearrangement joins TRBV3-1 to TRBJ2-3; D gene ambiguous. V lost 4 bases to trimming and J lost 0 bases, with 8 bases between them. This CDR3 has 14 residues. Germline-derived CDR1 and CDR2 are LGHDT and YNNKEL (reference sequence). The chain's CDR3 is CASSLLSSTDTQYF. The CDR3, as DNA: TGTGCCAGCAGCCTATTATCTAGCACAGATACGCAGTATTTT.

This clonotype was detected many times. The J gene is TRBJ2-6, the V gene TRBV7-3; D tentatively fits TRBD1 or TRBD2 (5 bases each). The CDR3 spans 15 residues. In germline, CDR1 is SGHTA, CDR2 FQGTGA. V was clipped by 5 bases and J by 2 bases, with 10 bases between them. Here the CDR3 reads CASSTGATGANVLTF. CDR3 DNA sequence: TGTGCCAGCAGCACCGGGGCGACTGGGGCCAACGTCCTGACTTTC.